Shown below are 11 T cell receptor beta chains from a single sample sequenced in a study of low-dose radiotherapy and immunotherapy resistance in tumors. Amplification, which lasted around 21 PCR cycles, used a constant-region primer and V-primer adapter to amplify TCRs. TCRdb ran MiXCR on the reads and lists one entry per CDR3 protein. The sample holds 50,000 or so distinct CDR3 sequences, 33% seen once. Time point given: after trial treatment. Treatment meaning: LDRT plus nivolumab, ipilimumab, low-dose cyclophosphamide and aspirin (RACIN trial). The input for sequencing was PBMCs, taken after low-dose radiotherapy plus immunotherapy. These TCRs come from a male donor with rectosigmoid adenocarcinoma.

This clonotype has just a few counts. This sequence joins TRBV24-1 and TRBJ1-5; D is possibly TRBD1 (6 bases). This CDR3 is 15 amino acids long. The germline V gene encodes CDR1 KGHDR and CDR2 SFDVKD. Deletions cut 5 bases from V and 0 bases from J, with 10 bases between. The CDR3 protein is CATSVRGYSNQPQHF. CDR3 coding DNA: TGTGCCACCAGTGTCAGGGGTTATAGCAATCAGCCCCAGCATTTT.

In this sample, this clonotype is medium-sized (0.01 to 0.1%). In nucleotides, the CDR3 is TGTGCCAGCAGCCGACCGGGGAGCTCCTACGAGCAGTACTTC. It translates to CASSRPGSSYEQYF. This rearrangement joins TRBV28 to TRBJ2-7; tentative D call: TRBD2 (5 bases). Trimming stripped 6 bases from V and 0 bases from J, with 12 bases between. The CDR3 covers 14 residues. Germline V gives CDR1 MDHEN, CDR2 SYDVKM.

In its sample, this clonotype was seen once. This probably arose from a read error, given a far larger clone one base away. This chain joins TRBV28 and TRBJ2-1; TRBD2 might be the D (5 bases). V was trimmed by 2 bases and J by 10 bases, leaving 15 bases between them. Germline V gene sequence: CDR1 MDHEN, CDR2 SYDVKM. This CDR3 contains 14 residues. The CDR3 is CASSLVGSFSEQFF. The CDR3 coding sequence is TGTGCCAGCAGTTTAGTGGGGAGCTTCTCCGAGCAGTTCTTC. Complete variable domain (other parts from reference TRBV28 and TRBJ2-1): DVKVTQSSRYLVKRTGEKVFLECVQDMDHENMFWYRQDPGLGLRLIYFSYDVKMKEKGDIPEGYSVSREKKERFSLILESASTNQTSMYLCASSLVGSFSEQFFGPGTRLTVL.

In its sample, this clonotype was seen many times. The rearrangement joins TRBV28 to TRBJ2-2; D may match TRBD1 or TRBD2 (6 bases each). Deletions cut 2 bases from V and 4 bases from J, with 14 bases between. Germline lookup yields CDR1 MDHEN and CDR2 SYDVKM. The CDR3 length is 16 residues. CDR3 amino acids: CASSLLGGRATGELFF. The CDR3 DNA reads as TGTGCCAGCAGTTTACTTGGGGGGCGCGCCACCGGGGAGCTGTTTTTT.

This clonotype was counted ten times or more. The V and J genes are TRBV12-3 or TRBV12-4 and TRBJ1-1; D is unresolved. The CDR3 has 12 amino acids. V was clipped by 2 bases and J by 7 bases, with 8 bases between them. The CDR3 sequence is CASSLRQIEAFF. CDR3 sequence (DNA): TGTGCCAGCAGTTTAAGGCAGATTGAAGCTTTCTTT.

At least ten counts were recorded for this clonotype. V is TRBV4-2 and J is TRBJ1-4, with TRBD1 as a possible D gene (6 bases). In germline, CDR1 is LGHNA, CDR2 YNFKEQ. This CDR3 has 15 residues. Trimming left V 6 bases short and J 0 bases short, with 11 bases between. CDR3 DNA: TGTGCCAGCAGTCTCAGGGGCCCAACTAATGAAAAACTGTTTTTT. Translated, it gives CASSLRGPTNEKLFF.

This clonotype has ten or more counts. The V call is TRBV29-1, the J call TRBJ1-3, with TRBD1 identical over 7 bases. Germline lookup yields CDR1 SQVTM and CDR2 ANQGSEA. The CDR3 covers 13 residues. With V trimmed by 4 bases and J by 4 bases, 4 bases remained unmatched. The CDR3 sequence is CSVGQGSGNTIYF. In DNA, the CDR3 is TGCAGCGTTGGACAGGGTTCAGGAAACACCATATATTTT. The complete variable domain, with remaining parts taken from reference TRBV29-1 and TRBJ1-3, reads SAVISQKPSRDICQRGTSLTIQCQVDSQVTMMFWYRQQPGQSLTLIATANQGSEATYESGFVIDKFPISRPNLTFSTLTVSNMSPEDSSIYLCSVGQGSGNTIYFGEGSWLTVV.

This clonotype is medium-sized. This chain links TRBV6-2 or TRBV6-3 with TRBJ1-4; D is perhaps TRBD1 (5 bases). The germline V and J ends were trimmed by 5 bases and 0 bases, with 13 bases remaining between them. From germline, CDR1 is MNHEY and CDR2 SVGEGT. The CDR3 contains 16 residues. CDR3 nucleotides: TGTGCCAGCAGTGTGACAGTAGTTGCAACTAATGAAAAACTGTTTTTT. This codes for CASSVTVVATNEKLFF.

In its sample, this clonotype was seen many times. The CDR3 nucleotides read TGTGCCAGCAGTACGGGAAGGGGGCACTACGAGCAGTACTTC. It specifies CASSTGRGHYEQYF. The chain employs TRBV6-1 and TRBJ2-7; 7 positions match TRBD1. The CDR3 is made up of 14 amino acids. Unmatched junction bases numbered 7, after V lost 5 bases and J lost 3 bases. Germline V gene data show CDR1 as MNHNS and CDR2 as SASEGT.

This clonotype has just one count. The chain is built from TRBV4-2 and TRBJ2-1; D not resolved. The CDR3 totals 15 residues. Per the germline V gene, CDR1 is LGHNA and CDR2 is YNFKEQ. V lost 0 bases and J 2 bases, leaving 8 bases between the germline ends. As DNA, the CDR3 is TGTGCCAGCAGCCAAGAAAAGGTTGCCTACAATGAGCAGTTCTTC. Amino acids: CASSQEKVAYNEQFF.

This clonotype came up once. The rearrangement joins TRBV25-1 to TRBJ1-3; 8 positions match TRBD1. Germline CDR1 and CDR2: MGHDK and SYGVNS. The CDR3 runs to 17 residues. Trimming cost V 8 bases and J 3 bases; bases outside gene matches: 15. The CDR3 here is CASRPAGQVTHGNTIYF. For the CDR3, the DNA is TGTGCCAGCCGCCCTGCGGGACAGGTCACCCATGGAAACACCATATATTTT.